This TCR beta chain was documented in a study of CD8 T cells in ankylosing spondylitis. Quantitative 5'-RACE with molecular barcodes was used to make the TCR beta libraries. TCRdb passed the 5' RACE reads through MiXCR, listing each CDR3 protein once. The table records 200,000 to 250,000 distinct CDR3 sequences, 32% of them present only once. This clonotype was detected only a few times. The CDR3 has 15 amino acids. The V gene's germline CDR1 is DFQATT and CDR2 SNEGSKA (reference sequence). V lost 6 bases, J lost 4 bases, and 10 bases stayed unmatched. The V and J genes are TRBV20-1 and TRBJ2-3; 10 bases line up with TRBD1. The sequencing sample was made of blood, either unsorted or a sorted T cell fraction (not recorded which). This receptor was identified in a male donor with ankylosing spondylitis or in good health (not recorded which). CDR3 in amino acids: CSALLRQGASDTQYF. The CDR3, as DNA: TGCAGTGCCCTACTGAGACAGGGGGCATCAGATACGCAGTATTTT.